A selection of T cell receptor beta chains follows, all from one sample in a study of blood T cell repertoires in COVID-19. Clones were sequenced by immunoSEQ multiplex PCR, and TCRdb holds only the in-frame ones, with some missing. Seen here are about 250,000 clones, about 87% observed once, and the top ten hold 6% to 6.5%. The material sequenced was peripheral blood. The receptors stem from a woman in her twenties or thirties with COVID-19, enrolled during active disease. Both conserved end residues are part of each CDR3. Each record gives: D gene, clone size, V gene, J gene, CDR3 DNA, CDR3 protein. D genes are given only for firm matches. The size field is filled for only some rows; it gives once, few, many or a size class.

d_call: .
clone_size: .
v_call: TRBV24-1
j_call: TRBJ2-7
cdr3_nt: TGTGCCACCAGTGATACACCGGGAAGAGGCCAGGCCCAGTCCTACGAGCAGTACTTC
cdr3_aa: CATSDTPGRGQAQSYEQYF

d_call: .
clone_size: .
v_call: TRBV19
j_call: TRBJ1-1
cdr3_nt: TGTGCCAGTAGTAGTTCGGGGGTTGGCACTGAAGCTTTCTTT
cdr3_aa: CASSSSGVGTEAFF

d_call: TRBD2
clone_size: once
v_call: TRBV11-2
j_call: TRBJ2-2
cdr3_nt: TGTGCCAGCAGCTTGACTAGCGGAGGTTCCGGGGAGCTGTTTTTT
cdr3_aa: CASSLTSGGSGELFF

d_call: TRBD1
clone_size: .
v_call: TRBV6-5
j_call: TRBJ2-5
cdr3_nt: TGTGCCAGCAGTCCTGGACAGGGGGAGACCCAGTACTTC
cdr3_aa: CASSPGQGETQYF

d_call: .
clone_size: .
v_call: TRBV19
j_call: TRBJ2-2
cdr3_nt: TGTGCCAGCCGGAGGAGGGAATACACCGGGGAGCTGTTTTTT
cdr3_aa: CASRRREYTGELFF

d_call: .
clone_size: .
v_call: TRBV7-8
j_call: TRBJ1-1
cdr3_nt: TGTGCCAGCAGTCATGGGGGGGTGAACACTGAAGCTTTCTTT
cdr3_aa: CASSHGGVNTEAFF

d_call: .
clone_size: .
v_call: TRBV28
j_call: TRBJ1-5
cdr3_nt: TGTGCCAGCAGTTCGCGGGAAGAGCCCCAGCATTTT
cdr3_aa: CASSSREEPQHF

d_call: .
clone_size: .
v_call: TRBV25-1
j_call: TRBJ2-2
cdr3_nt: TGTGCCAGCAGGGTCCACTTCACCGGGGAGCTGTTTTTT
cdr3_aa: CASRVHFTGELFF

d_call: .
clone_size: few
v_call: TRBV7-9
j_call: TRBJ1-5
cdr3_nt: TGTGCCAGCAGCTTAGTACAGAATCAGCCCCAGCATTTT
cdr3_aa: CASSLVQNQPQHF

d_call: .
clone_size: .
v_call: TRBV7-2
j_call: TRBJ1-2
cdr3_nt: TGTGCCAGCAGCTTAGACAGGGTCGTAGGCTACACCTTC
cdr3_aa: CASSLDRVVGYTF

d_call: .
clone_size: .
v_call: TRBV6-5
j_call: TRBJ2-3
cdr3_nt: TGTGCCAGCAGCAGGGATCACACAGATACGCAGTATTTT
cdr3_aa: CASSRDHTDTQYF

d_call: .
clone_size: many
v_call: TRBV6-1
j_call: TRBJ1-5
cdr3_nt: TGTGCCAGCAGTGATTTTGAGGAGGGAAATCAGCCCCAGCATTTT
cdr3_aa: CASSDFEEGNQPQHF

d_call: .
clone_size: .
v_call: TRBV5-6
j_call: TRBJ1-1
cdr3_nt: TGTGCCAGCACCTCGCCCTTCAAGGGACTCACTGAAGCTTTCTTT
cdr3_aa: CASTSPFKGLTEAFF

d_call: .
clone_size: .
v_call: TRBV24-1
j_call: TRBJ1-5
cdr3_nt: TGTGCCACCAGTTTGGCAGGGTTTCAGCCCCAGCATTTT
cdr3_aa: CATSLAGFQPQHF

d_call: .
clone_size: .
v_call: TRBV15
j_call: TRBJ2-1
cdr3_nt: TGTGCCACCAGCCTCTACAGGGCGGAGAGCAATGAGCAGTTCTTC
cdr3_aa: CATSLYRAESNEQFF

d_call: TRBD1
clone_size: many
v_call: TRBV6-2/TRBV6-3
j_call: TRBJ2-1
cdr3_nt: TGTGCCAGCAGTTACTCAACAGAGACAGGGCATGAGCAGTTCTTC
cdr3_aa: CASSYSTETGHEQFF

d_call: .
clone_size: .
v_call: TRBV5-6
j_call: TRBJ1-3
cdr3_nt: TGTGCCAGCAGCCTGGACAGCTCTGGAAACACCATATATTTT
cdr3_aa: CASSLDSSGNTIYF

d_call: TRBD1
clone_size: once
v_call: TRBV4-3
j_call: TRBJ2-2
cdr3_nt: TGCGCCAGCAGCCCCGGGACAGGGTTATTGATCGGGGAGCTGTTTTTT
cdr3_aa: CASSPGTGLLIGELFF

d_call: .
clone_size: .
v_call: TRBV29-1
j_call: TRBJ1-2
cdr3_nt: TGCAGCGTTGACCAGTTTCGAGGGAACTATGGCTACACCTTC
cdr3_aa: CSVDQFRGNYGYTF

d_call: TRBD2
clone_size: .
v_call: TRBV27
j_call: TRBJ2-3
cdr3_nt: TGTGCCAGCAGCCGACTAGCGGTCAAAGCAAATACGCAGTATTTT
cdr3_aa: CASSRLAVKANTQYF

d_call: .
clone_size: .
v_call: TRBV12-3/TRBV12-4
j_call: TRBJ2-3
cdr3_nt: TGTGCCAGCAGCCGGGGCACAGATACGCAGTATTTT
cdr3_aa: CASSRGTDTQYF

d_call: TRBD2
clone_size: .
v_call: TRBV6-5
j_call: TRBJ2-5
cdr3_nt: TGTGCCAGCAGACCTAGCGGGGGGTACCAAGAGACCCAGTACTTC
cdr3_aa: CASRPSGGYQETQYF

d_call: .
clone_size: once
v_call: TRBV18
j_call: TRBJ1-1
cdr3_nt: TGTGCCAGCTCACCGCTAGGGGGTAACACTGAAGCTTTCTTT
cdr3_aa: CASSPLGGNTEAFF

d_call: TRBD1
clone_size: few
v_call: TRBV5-6
j_call: TRBJ2-1
cdr3_nt: TGTGCCAGCAGCTTGGCCCTGTTACGAGGACAGGGGTGTATCTTC
cdr3_aa: CASSLALLRGQGCIF

d_call: TRBD2
clone_size: .
v_call: TRBV7-2
j_call: TRBJ2-3
cdr3_nt: TGTGCCAGCAGCTTACGACTAGCGGGGGGGGCAGATACGCAGTATTTT
cdr3_aa: CASSLRLAGGADTQYF

d_call: .
clone_size: .
v_call: TRBV19
j_call: TRBJ2-1
cdr3_nt: TGTGCCAGTACCTTTGACAGGAGCTCCTACAATGAGCAGTTCTTC
cdr3_aa: CASTFDRSSYNEQFF

d_call: .
clone_size: .
v_call: TRBV19
j_call: TRBJ1-5
cdr3_nt: TGTGCCAGTAGTATAGAAAAGACAGGCCCCCTCAATCAGCCCCAGCATTTT
cdr3_aa: CASSIEKTGPLNQPQHF

d_call: .
clone_size: .
v_call: TRBV7-6
j_call: TRBJ2-3
cdr3_nt: TGTGCCAGCAGCTTAGCACCGGGCGGGGAAAGCACAGATACGCAGTATTTT
cdr3_aa: CASSLAPGGESTDTQYF

d_call: .
clone_size: .
v_call: TRBV2
j_call: TRBJ1-2
cdr3_nt: TGTGCCAGCAGTGCTTTCTCCGAGACAGAGAATTATGGCTACACCTTC
cdr3_aa: CASSAFSETENYGYTF

d_call: .
clone_size: .
v_call: TRBV18
j_call: TRBJ2-1
cdr3_nt: TGTGCCAGCTCACCTCGGGGGATTCATAGCTCCTACAATGAGCAGTTCTTC
cdr3_aa: CASSPRGIHSSYNEQFF

d_call: TRBD2
clone_size: .
v_call: TRBV7-9
j_call: TRBJ2-1
cdr3_nt: TGTGCCAGCAGCGAAAGCGGGAGCGATGAGCAGTTCTTC
cdr3_aa: CASSESGSDEQFF

d_call: .
clone_size: .
v_call: TRBV19
j_call: TRBJ1-1
cdr3_nt: TGTGCCAGTATCGCCGGGATGAACACTGAAGCTTTCTTT
cdr3_aa: CASIAGMNTEAFF

d_call: TRBD2
clone_size: .
v_call: TRBV27
j_call: TRBJ2-5
cdr3_nt: TGTGCCAGCAGTGCCTGGGGACTAGCGGGCGAGACCCAGTACTTC
cdr3_aa: CASSAWGLAGETQYF